Below are 26 T cell receptor beta chains sequenced from a single sample in a study of OX40 agonist ivuxolimab in advanced cancers. Some clones are missing from TCRdb's copy, which holds only in-frame ones; the method was immunoSEQ multiplex PCR. Among under 75,000 clones listed, roughly nine tenths were seen once. Source: CD4+ or CD8+ T cells sorted from blood, taken in a trial of the OX40 agonist ivuxolimab. The source of these receptors is an adult with an advanced solid tumor such as melanoma, head and neck, liver or kidney cancer.

This rearrangement joins TRBV18 to TRBJ2-1; D gene uncertain. This CDR3 contains 15 residues. V lost 6 bases to trimming and J lost 0 bases, with 12 bases between them. The germline V gene has CDR1 KGHSH and CDR2 LQKENI. The CDR3 spells CASSPGVSSYNEQFF. The CDR3, as DNA: TGTGCCAGCTCCCCGGGCGTGAGCTCCTACAATGAGCAGTTCTTC.

V usage is TRBV28 and J usage is TRBJ1-1; D ambiguous. Trimming stripped 6 bases from V and 1 base from J, with 12 bases between. The CDR3 contains 14 residues. CDR1 is MDHEN and CDR2 is SYDVKM in the germline V gene. The CDR3 reads CASRSTGGNTEAFF. The CDR3 DNA reads TGTGCCAGCAGATCCACGGGTGGGAACACTGAAGCTTTCTTT.

The chain combines TRBV18 with TRBJ2-7; TRBD2 agrees at 11 bases. Germline loops: CDR1 KGHSH, CDR2 LQKENI. The CDR3 has 15 residues. Unmatched junction bases numbered 8, after V lost 3 bases and J lost 7 bases. CDR3 nucleotides: TGTGCCAGCTCACCCCCCCCTAGCGGGAGGTGGGAGCAGTACTTC. This gives the protein CASSPPPSGRWEQYF.

In its sample, this clone was seen once. V gene TRBV4-3 combines with J gene TRBJ2-7; D gene unclear. This CDR3 is built from 16 residues. V was cut by 0 bases and J by 2 bases, with 14 bases left in between. In germline, CDR1 is LGHNA, CDR2 YSLEER. The CDR3, as DNA: TGCGCCAGCAGCCAAGATTTCGGTACAACCACCTACGAGCAGTACTTC. Translation gives CASSQDFGTTTYEQYF.

This clone is a singleton in its sample. The gene calls are TRBV28 and TRBJ2-5; TRBD1 matches at 7 bases. The germline gives CDR1 MDHEN, CDR2 SYDVKM. The CDR3 spans 14 residues. V shed 6 bases, J shed 2 bases, and the junction held 6 bases outside the gene matches. The CDR3 reads CASRPGQRQETQYF. The CDR3 nucleotides read TGTGCCAGCAGGCCGGGACAGCGGCAAGAGACCCAGTACTTC.

This sequence joins TRBV2 and TRBJ2-3, with a possible D match to TRBD2 (6 bases). With 11 bases removed from V and 5 bases from J, the gap between germline ends came to 17 bases. Germline V gene sequence: CDR1 SNHLY, CDR2 FYNNEI. This CDR3 has 13 amino acids. For the CDR3, the DNA is TGTGCCGAAAGGCGGGGTGAGGGAGATACGCAGTATTTT. This gives the protein CAERRGEGDTQYF.

The V call is TRBV19, the J call TRBJ2-3, with 12 bases aligning to TRBD2. Germline assignment: CDR1 LNHDA and CDR2 SQIVND (reference sequence). V gave up 0 bases and J gave up 5 bases; unmatched junction bases: 12. CDR3 length equals 19 residues. The CDR3 reads CASSIDSSGRAIYEDTQYF. CDR3 bases: TGTGCCAGTAGTATAGATTCTAGCGGGAGGGCCATTTATGAAGATACGCAGTATTTT.

The V call is TRBV28, the J call TRBJ1-4; possibly TRBD1 for D (5 bases). Trimming shortened V by 7 bases and J by 0 bases, and 15 bases separated the two germline ends. The CDR3 consists of 16 residues. Germline V gene data show CDR1 as MDHEN and CDR2 as SYDVKM. The CDR3: CASTISPGPTNEKLFF. Written as DNA, the CDR3 is TGTGCCAGCACCATAAGCCCGGGGCCAACTAATGAAAAACTGTTTTTT.

V and J are TRBV7-9 and TRBJ2-1; 13 nucleotides match TRBD2. CDR3 size: 19 residues. The V segment lost 5 bases and the J segment 0 bases; nucleotides outside the gene matches: 10. CDR1 is SEHNR, CDR2 FQNEAQ, per germline (reference sequence). CDR3 DNA sequence: TGTGCCAGCAGCCCCTCCGGGACTAGCGGGAAGAGCTCCTACAATGAGCAGTTCTTC. Protein: CASSPSGTSGKSSYNEQFF.

This clone occurred once. The V and J genes are TRBV4-3 and TRBJ2-1; 10 nucleotides align to TRBD2. Germline assignment: CDR1 LGHNA and CDR2 YSLEER. V was pared by 0 bases and J by 9 bases, with 8 bases of the junction left unmatched. This CDR3 spans 16 amino acids. The CDR3 nucleotides are TGCGCCAGCAGCCAAGATGGCCTAGCGGGAGATATTGAGCAGTTCTTC. As protein: CASSQDGLAGDIEQFF.

This clone was seen once. The chain carries TRBV21-1 and TRBJ2-1; the table's D call, TRBD1, has no DNA check behind it. TRBV21-1 has pseudogene status. The CDR3 extends over 19 amino acids. The chain's CDR3 is CASSPRPEWDRGQDNEQFF. The CDR3 nucleotides are TGTGCCAGCAGCCCTCGACCTGAGTGGGACAGGGGGCAGGACAATGAGCAGTTCTTC.

This chain uses TRBV7-9 with TRBJ1-4; D not resolved. CDR1 and CDR2 from the germline V gene are SEHNR and FQNEAQ (reference sequence). Trimming cost V 5 bases and J 0 bases, with 10 bases left between them. This CDR3 region has 15 residues. In DNA, the CDR3 is TGTGCCAGCAGCACCCAAATGGCAACTAATGAAAAACTGTTTTTT. It is translated as CASSTQMATNEKLFF.

The rearrangement joins TRBV23-1 to TRBJ2-5, with TRBD2 matching over 15 bases. TRBV23-1 falls under the ORF class, with uncertain function. Trimming at V came to 0 bases and at J to 4 bases, leaving 12 bases not matched to a gene. The CDR3 spans 20 residues. CDR3 bases: TGCGCCAGCAGTCAATCGAACGGGACTAGCGGGAGGCGGTATCGAGAGACCCAGTACTTC. This sequence encodes CASSQSNGTSGRRYRETQYF.

The chain couples TRBV7-9 to TRBJ1-5; D is ambiguous. The ends were cut back, 4 bases at V and 3 bases at J, with 7 bases in the middle. The CDR3 runs to 13 residues. Per germline, CDR1 SEHNR and CDR2 FQNEAQ (reference sequence). The CDR3 nucleotides are TGTGCCAGCAGCTCCGGAGTCAATCAGCCCCAGCATTTT. Translation gives CASSSGVNQPQHF.

The CDR3 is CASSSLAGGPLEQFF. The CDR3 DNA follows: TGTGCCAGCAGCTCACTAGCGGGAGGGCCCTTAGAGCAGTTCTTC. V and J are TRBV5-4 and TRBJ2-1, with 13 nucleotides matching TRBD2. The CDR3 totals 15 residues. Looked up from germline, CDR1 is SGHNT and CDR2 is YYREEE (reference sequence). J lost 10 bases, V lost 3 bases, and 7 bases had no gene match.

This clone was observed a handful of times. This rearrangement joins TRBV28 to TRBJ2-2, with TRBD1 identical over 9 bases. Germline lookup yields CDR1 MDHEN and CDR2 SYDVKM. V was clipped by 10 bases and J by 6 bases; unmatched bases: 9. This CDR3 contains 14 residues. The DNA for the CDR3 is TGTGCCACCTCGGACAGGGGAGGTGCCGGGGAGCTGTTTTTT. The encoded protein is CATSDRGGAGELFF.

A single count supports this clone. The chain uses TRBV12-5 and TRBJ2-1; D may correspond to TRBD1 or TRBD2 (5 bases each). Germline CDR1 and CDR2: LGHNT and FRNRAP. V lost 1 base and J lost 7, with 11 bases in between. This CDR3 contains 14 residues. CDR3 region: CASGLGGFPNEQFF. In DNA, the CDR3 is TGTGCTAGTGGTTTGGGGGGGTTTCCGAATGAGCAGTTCTTC.

This sequence joins TRBV5-1 and TRBJ2-5; 7 nucleotides match TRBD2. The CDR3 runs to 15 residues. Germline CDR1 and CDR2: SGHRS and YFSETQ. The J segment lost 2 bases and the V segment lost 1 base, leaving 5 bases of the junction unmatched. In DNA form, the CDR3 reads TGCGCCAGCAGCTTGTATAGCGGGCTTCAAGAGACCCAGTACTTC. Translating it yields CASSLYSGLQETQYF.

V usage is TRBV11-2 and J usage is TRBJ2-1; D is tentatively TRBD1 or TRBD2 (5 bases each). The CDR3 extends over 16 amino acids. Germline V gives CDR1 SGHAT, CDR2 FQNNGV. V lost 3 bases and J lost 0, with 12 bases in between. In DNA, the CDR3 is TGTGCCAGCAGCTTTGACGGGGCTAGCTCCTACAATGAGCAGTTCTTC. Its protein product is CASSFDGASSYNEQFF.

The chain employs TRBV5-4 and TRBJ2-5; TRBD1 is a possible D gene (6 bases). V was shortened by 4 bases and J by 0 bases, with 10 bases between the two germline ends. CDR3 length: 14 amino acids. The V gene's germline CDR1 is SGHNT and CDR2 YYREEE (reference sequence). In DNA, the CDR3 is TGTGCCAGCAGCATATACAGGGACCAAGAGACCCAGTACTTC. Translated, it gives CASSIYRDQETQYF.

The chain links TRBV4-3 to TRBJ1-2; 8 bases align to TRBD1. Germline assignment: CDR1 LGHNA and CDR2 YSLEER. The V gene end was trimmed by 3 bases and the J gene end by 2 bases; junction bases not matched to a gene: 5. This CDR3 region has 15 residues. The CDR3: CASSHDRGSNYGYTF. The CDR3 bases are TGCGCCAGCAGCCACGACAGGGGCTCAAACTATGGCTACACCTTC.

The chain combines TRBV28 with TRBJ1-5; D is uncertain. The CDR3 loop spans 14 amino acids. From germline, CDR1 is MDHEN and CDR2 SYDVKM. Trimming took off 1 base at V and 0 bases at J, with 4 bases between the two ends. The CDR3 sequence: CASSLSSSNQPQHF. For the CDR3, the DNA is TGTGCCAGCAGTTTATCCAGTAGCAATCAGCCCCAGCATTTT.

The chain has TRBV11-2 and TRBJ2-5, with a tentative D call TRBD2 (6 bases). V lost 4 bases and J lost 5, with 20 bases in between. CDR1 and CDR2 from the germline V gene are SGHAT and FQNNGV. The CDR3 consists of 16 residues. CDR3 nucleotides: TGTGCCAGCAGCTCCGCCGCGGGGCTAGGGTGGGAGACCCAGTACTTC. This gives the protein CASSSAAGLGWETQYF.

V gene TRBV7-6 combines with J gene TRBJ1-5; TRBD1 agrees at 9 bases. Trimming took 4 bases from V and 5 from J; bases not matched to a gene: 6. The CDR3 extends over 15 amino acids. Germline assignment: CDR1 SGHVS and CDR2 FNYEAQ. The chain's CDR3 is CASSSGTGWDQPQHF. DNA for the CDR3: TGTGCCAGCAGCTCCGGGACAGGGTGGGATCAGCCCCAGCATTTT. Using reference TRBV7-6 and TRBJ1-5 for the parts outside the CDR3, the full variable domain is GAGVSQSPRYKVTKRGQDVALRCDPISGHVSLYWYRQALGQGPEFLTYFNYEAQQDKSGLPNDRFSAERPEGSISTLTIQRTEQRDSAMYRCASSSGTGWDQPQHFGDGTRLSIL.

The J gene is TRBJ2-5, the V gene TRBV6-1; the D gene is possibly TRBD1 (5 bases). The CDR3 contains 16 residues. V was trimmed by 2 bases and J by 1 base, leaving 14 bases between them. The V gene's germline CDR1 is MNHNS and CDR2 SASEGT. This CDR3 is CASSESSGFAQETQYF. DNA of the CDR3: TGTGCCAGCAGTGAATCGTCAGGGTTTGCCCAAGAGACCCAGTACTTC.

This clone showed up just once. The gene calls are TRBV19 and TRBJ2-7, with a weak D call TRBD1 (7 bases). Germline V CDR1 and CDR2: LNHDA, SQIVND (reference sequence). This CDR3 spans 14 amino acids. V dropped 5 bases and J dropped 0 bases, with 11 bases sitting between them. CDR3 sequence: CASSSRDSSYEQYF. The CDR3 coding sequence is TGTGCCAGTAGTTCGCGGGACAGCTCCTACGAGCAGTACTTC.